This TCR beta chain was identified during a study of identical twins. TCRdb recomputed calls from the 5' RACE reads with MiXCR, one row per CDR3 protein. The repertoire holds approximately 230,000 distinct CDR3 sequences, with around 15% as singletons. Germline V lookup: CDR1 KGHDR, CDR2 SFDVKD. V lost 5 bases and J 2 bases, leaving 12 bases between the germline ends. The CDR3 sequence is 14 residues long. This clonotype has just a few counts. Material: memory (CD45RO+) T cells sorted from blood. The receptor's source is a woman in her late teens or twenties in good health. J is TRBJ2-7 and V is TRBV24-1; the D call may be TRBD1 or TRBD2 (5 bases each). The CDR3: CATSAGTEAYEQYF. In DNA, the CDR3 is TGTGCCACCAGTGCGGGGACCGAGGCCTACGAGCAGTACTTC.